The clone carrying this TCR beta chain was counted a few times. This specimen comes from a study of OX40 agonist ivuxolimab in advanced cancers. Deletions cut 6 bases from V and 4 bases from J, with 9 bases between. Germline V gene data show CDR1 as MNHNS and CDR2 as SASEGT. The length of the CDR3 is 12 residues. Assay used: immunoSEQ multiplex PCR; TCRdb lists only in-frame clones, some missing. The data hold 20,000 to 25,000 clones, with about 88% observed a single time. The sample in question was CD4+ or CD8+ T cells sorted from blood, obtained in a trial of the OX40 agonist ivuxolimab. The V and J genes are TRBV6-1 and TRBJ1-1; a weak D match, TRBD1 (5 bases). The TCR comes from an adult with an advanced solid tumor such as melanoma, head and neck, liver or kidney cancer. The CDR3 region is CASSVGGTEAFF. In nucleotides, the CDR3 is TGTGCCAGCAGCGTGGGGGGCACTGAAGCTTTCTTT.